These 11 T cell receptor beta chains originate from one sample sequenced in a study of T cells in Graves' hyperthyroidism and ophthalmopathy. TCR beta CDR3 regions were amplified from RNA. HTBI primers were the set used in a first-round RT-PCR of the TCR CDR3. TCRdb processed the multiplex PCR reads anew with MiXCR; each CDR3 protein has one entry. The sample has 300,000 to 350,000 distinct CDR3 sequences; over 15% are singletons. The specimen sequenced was blood. The receptors come from a woman aged 45-59 years with Graves' hyperthyroidism.

This clonotype was counted ten times or more. The CDR3 spells CASSTPGQGYGYTF. The DNA for the CDR3 is TGTGCCAGCAGTACCCCGGGACAGGGCTATGGCTACACCTTC. The rearrangement uses TRBV28 and TRBJ1-2; 9 bases map to TRBD1. CDR1 and CDR2 from the germline V gene are MDHEN and SYDVKM. V was clipped by 5 bases and J by 4 bases; unmatched bases: 5. CDR3 length: 14 residues.

The chain has TRBV20-1 and TRBJ2-5; TRBD2 aligns across 7 bases. Germline trimming cut 4 bases from V and 7 bases from J; bases unmatched to any gene: 18. The CDR3 is 16 residues long. The germline gives CDR1 DFQATT, CDR2 SNEGSKA (reference sequence). The CDR3: CSAIQDQGLLGGTQYF. The CDR3 nucleotides are TGCAGTGCTATCCAGGACCAGGGACTACTGGGCGGGACCCAGTACTTC.

This chain joins TRBV7-3 and TRBJ2-7; D is possibly TRBD1 or TRBD2 (6 bases each). The germline V gene encodes CDR1 SGHTA and CDR2 FQGTGA. The V and J ends lost 4 bases and 2 bases respectively, with 12 bases between them. This CDR3 has 14 residues. CDR3 bases: TGTGCCAGCAGCTCCCCGGGGGCCCCCTACGAGCAGTACGTC. This encodes CASSSPGAPYEQYV.

In regard to this clonotype: Germline is not matched at one junction end, which may reflect a read error. The chain is built from TRBV5-1 and TRBJ2-3; D is ambiguous. Germline V gene sequence: CDR1 SGHRS, CDR2 YFSETQ. The CDR3 is 13 residues long. In DNA form, the CDR3 reads TGTGCCAGCAGCTTGACGGGCTCAAAGATGCAGTATTTT. Amino acids: CASSLTGSKMQYF.

This clonotype was seen repeatedly, ten times or more. The chain employs TRBV11-2 and TRBJ2-2, with D possibly TRBD1 on 6 matching bases. Germline lookup yields CDR1 SGHAT and CDR2 FQNNGV. The CDR3 consists of 13 residues. V was clipped by 4 bases and J by 5 bases, with 8 bases between them. CDR3 in amino acids: CASSSGVTGELFF. The CDR3 bases are TGTGCCAGCAGCTCAGGGGTTACCGGGGAGCTGTTTTTT.

This clonotype appeared many times. The CDR3 here is CASSSGQADTQYF. The CDR3 nucleotides read TGTGCCAGCAGCTCGGGACAGGCAGATACGCAGTATTTT. The chain carries TRBV11-2 and TRBJ2-3, with 8 bases matching TRBD1. V was clipped by 4 bases and J by 4 bases; unmatched bases: 1. This CDR3 has 13 residues. Germline V gene data show CDR1 as SGHAT and CDR2 as FQNNGV. Combining the CDR3 with reference TRBV11-2 and TRBJ2-3 gives the whole variable domain EAGVAQSPRYKIIEKRQSVAFWCNPISGHATLYWYQQILGQGPKLLIQFQNNGVVDDSQLPKDRFSAERLKGVDSTLKIQPAKLEDSAVYLCASSSGQADTQYFGPGTRLTVL.

This clonotype was seen many times. The chain combines TRBV18 with TRBJ2-3; perhaps TRBD2 as D (6 bases). This CDR3 has 14 amino acids. In germline, CDR1 is KGHSH, CDR2 LQKENI. With 2 bases removed from V and 3 bases from J, the gap between germline ends came to 9 bases. The CDR3 bases are TGTGCCAGCTCACCAGTACGGGAGACAGATACGCAGTATTTT. This sequence encodes CASSPVRETDTQYF.

There are many counts of this clonotype. V is TRBV11-1 and J is TRBJ2-5; D remains ambiguous. The CDR3 has 12 amino acids. Germline CDR1 SGHAT, CDR2 FQDESV (reference sequence). Trimming left V 1 base short and J 5 bases short, with 5 bases between. The CDR3 DNA reads TGTGCCAGCAGCTTAGAGGCGGAGACCCAGTACTTC. Translating gives CASSLEAETQYF.

The V call is TRBV7-2, the J call TRBJ1-2, with no clear D. This CDR3 comprises 16 residues. The germline CDR1 and CDR2 sequences are SGHTA and FQGNSA. With 1 base removed from V and 4 bases from J, the gap between germline ends came to 16 bases. CDR3 sequence: CASSLVLMDGRYGYTF. The CDR3 bases are TGTGCCAGCAGCTTAGTCCTCATGGACGGTCGCTATGGCTACACCTTC. Together with reference TRBV7-2 and TRBJ1-2, the CDR3 gives the full variable domain: GAGVSQSPSNKVTEKGKDVELRCDPISGHTALYWYRQSLGQGLEFLIYFQGNSAPDKSGLPSDRFSAERTGGSVSTLTIQRTQQEDSAVYLCASSLVLMDGRYGYTFGSGTRLTVV.

The chain carries TRBV6-5 and TRBJ1-4; D remains unclear. Germline loops: CDR1 MNHEY, CDR2 SVGAGI. The CDR3 is 15 residues long. V was cut by 0 bases and J by 4 bases, with 9 bases left in between. The CDR3 protein is CASSYSGPYNEKLFF. In DNA form, the CDR3 reads TGTGCCAGCAGTTACTCAGGGCCCTATAATGAAAAACTGTTTTTT.

The chain recombines TRBV3-1 with TRBJ2-1; TRBD2 matches at 8 bases. The CDR3 totals 12 residues. The junction had 7 bases not matched to a gene; V was cut back by 4 bases and J by 14 bases. Germline values: CDR1 LGHDT, CDR2 YNNKEL (reference sequence). The CDR3 DNA sequence: TGTGCCAGCAGCCCTACTAGCGGTTGGGAGTTCTTC. Protein sequence: CASSPTSGWEFF.